A single sample is the source of the 15 T cell receptor beta chains below, sequenced in a study of cytomegalovirus exposure and HLA in healthy donors. Primers included in the PCR were 60 Vbeta and 13 Jbeta primers. The data were produced by immunoSEQ multiplex PCR, yet TCRdb's version contains in-frame clones alone and is incomplete. Listed are over 80,000 clones; roughly 6% falls within the top ten. The sample consisted of PBMCs. These TCRs come from a girl aged 10-17 years in good health and CMV-seropositive.

The CDR3 here is CASSTRQSRNTEAFF. The DNA for the CDR3 is TGTGCCAGCAGTACCCGACAGTCTCGGAACACTGAAGCTTTCTTT. The chain combines TRBV28 with TRBJ1-1; TRBD1 might be the D (5 bases). This CDR3 is built from 15 residues. CDR1 and CDR2 from the germline V gene are MDHEN and SYDVKM. V lost 5 bases to trimming and J lost 1 base, with 14 bases between them.

The chain is built from TRBV13 and TRBJ1-5; a possible D gene is TRBD1 (5 bases). Germline loops: CDR1 PRHDT, CDR2 FYEKMQ (reference sequence). The CDR3 is made up of 13 amino acids. V shed 5 bases and J shed 7 bases, with 12 bases lying between them. The CDR3 DNA reads as TGTGCCAGCAGCCAGGGAAGGAACCAGCCCCAGCATTTT. This codes for CASSQGRNQPQHF. The whole variable domain, filled in from reference TRBV13 and TRBJ1-5, reads AAGVIQSPRHLIKEKRETATLKCYPIPRHDTVYWYQQGPGQDPQFLISFYEKMQSDKGSIPDRFSAQQFSDYHSELNMSSLELGDSALYFCASSQGRNQPQHFGDGTRLSIL.

V is TRBV29-1 and J is TRBJ2-5; TRBD2 might be the D (5 bases). CDR1 is SQVTM and CDR2 is ANQGSEA in the germline V gene. CDR3 length equals 13 residues. Trimming shortened V by 4 bases and J by 1 base, and 10 bases separated the two germline ends. This chain's CDR3 is CSVVGSVQETQYF. CDR3 bases: TGCAGCGTTGTGGGGAGTGTCCAAGAGACCCAGTACTTC.

A word on this clone: Its ends do not fully match the called genes, so a read error is possible. The chain joins TRBV29-1 to TRBJ2-3; maybe TRBD1 (8 bases). The germline V gene encodes CDR1 SQVTM and CDR2 ANQGSEA. This CDR3 region has 16 residues. The CDR3 here is CSVEVPYRGGTDKQYF. The DNA for the CDR3 is TGCAGCGTTGAAGTCCCCTACAGGGGGGGCACAGATAAGCAGTATTTT.

This chain uses TRBV4-2 with TRBJ2-1; 7 bases align to TRBD1. V shed 0 bases, J shed 5 bases, and the junction held 7 bases outside the gene matches. This CDR3 has 16 amino acids. Germline values: CDR1 LGHNA, CDR2 YNFKEQ. CDR3 DNA: TGTGCCAGCAGCCAAGAGACAGGGAGCATCCACAATGAGCAGTTCTTC. It is translated as CASSQETGSIHNEQFF.

The V and J genes are TRBV5-1 and TRBJ1-2; TRBD1 matches 8 bases. Per the germline V gene, CDR1 is SGHRS and CDR2 is YFSETQ. V shed 2 bases, J shed 0 bases, and the junction held 3 bases outside the gene matches. CDR3 length: 15 amino acids. In DNA, the CDR3 is TGCGCCAGCAGCTTCGGGACAGGCCCTAACTATGGCTACACCTTC. It yields the protein CASSFGTGPNYGYTF.

The chain uses TRBV19 and TRBJ1-5; D remains unclear. Trimming left V 5 bases short and J 6 bases short, with 11 bases between. Germline V gene data show CDR1 as LNHDA and CDR2 as SQIVND (reference sequence). The CDR3 covers 13 residues. The CDR3 sequence: CASSPLFVQPQHF. The DNA for the CDR3 is TGTGCCAGTAGTCCCCTTTTCGTTCAGCCCCAGCATTTT. The variable domain in full, completed from reference TRBV19 and TRBJ1-5, reads DGGITQSPKYLFRKEGQNVTLSCEQNLNHDAMYWYRQDPGQGLRLIYYSQIVNDFQKGDIAEGYSVSREKKESFPLTVTSAQKNPTAFYLCASSPLFVQPQHFGDGTRLSIL.

The V and J genes are TRBV27 and TRBJ2-1; TRBD1 matches at 7 bases. J gave up 4 bases and V 2 bases, and 2 bases lay outside the gene matches. The CDR3 contains 14 residues. Germline lookup yields CDR1 MNHEY and CDR2 SMNVEV (reference sequence). CDR3 residues: CASSLVQGYNEQFF. DNA for the CDR3: TGTGCCAGCAGTTTAGTACAGGGGTACAATGAGCAGTTCTTC.

The chain recombines TRBV6-1 with TRBJ2-2; TRBD2 matches 11 bases. The CDR3 runs 15 residues. V was clipped by 5 bases and J by 4 bases; unmatched bases: 3. CDR1 and CDR2 from the germline V gene are MNHNS and SASEGT. This CDR3 reads CASSKGLAGTGELFF. For the CDR3, the DNA is TGTGCCAGCAGTAAAGGACTAGCGGGCACCGGGGAGCTGTTTTTT.

The rearrangement joins TRBV6-5 to TRBJ1-1; D is possibly TRBD1 (5 bases). Trimming cost V 0 bases and J 1 base, with 12 bases left between them. The CDR3 covers 16 residues. Germline CDR1 is MNHEY and CDR2 is SVGAGI. The CDR3 sequence is CASSYSTATANTEAFF. The CDR3 DNA sequence: TGTGCCAGCAGTTACTCGACTGCGACAGCGAACACTGAAGCTTTCTTT.

The chain has TRBV7-3 and TRBJ2-1; 14 bases fit TRBD2. CDR1 SGHTA and CDR2 FQGTGA come from the germline V gene. After removal of 0 bases from V and 9 bases from J, the junction contained 10 bases not matched to a gene. The CDR3 covers 18 residues. This CDR3 reads CASSLTPLTSGGATEQFF. CDR3 in DNA: TGTGCCAGCAGCTTAACCCCCTTGACTAGCGGGGGGGCCACTGAGCAGTTCTTC. Combining the CDR3 with reference TRBV7-3 and TRBJ2-1 gives the whole variable domain GAGVSQTPSNKVTEKGKYVELRCDPISGHTALYWYRQSLGQGPEFLIYFQGTGAADDSGLPNDRFFAVRPEGSVSTLKIQRTERGDSAVYLCASSLTPLTSGGATEQFFGPGTRLTVL.

V is TRBV30 and J is TRBJ2-5; D unresolved. This CDR3 spans 11 amino acids. The V end lost 0 bases, the J end lost 5 bases, and 4 bases lay between the germline ends. The germline V gene encodes CDR1 GTSNPN and CDR2 SVGIG (reference sequence). CDR3 amino acids: CAWSVSETQYF. Written as DNA, the CDR3 is TGTGCCTGGAGTGTATCGGAGACCCAGTACTTC.

This chain joins TRBV4-3 and TRBJ1-5; D not resolved. This CDR3 is built from 15 residues. V shed 4 bases and J shed 1 base, with 11 bases lying between them. CDR1 LGHNA and CDR2 YSLEER come from the germline V gene. CDR3 loop: CASSPGVGSNQPQHF. The CDR3 coding sequence is TGCGCCAGCAGCCCCGGGGTGGGGAGCAATCAGCCCCAGCATTTT.

The V gene is TRBV5-1, the J gene TRBJ1-1; 9 positions agree with TRBD1. The J segment lost 0 bases and the V segment lost 2 bases, leaving 5 bases of the junction unmatched. The V gene's germline CDR1 is SGHRS and CDR2 YFSETQ. The CDR3 loop spans 16 amino acids. The CDR3 DNA is TGCGCCAGCAGCTTTGGGACAGGGCGCATGAACACTGAAGCTTTCTTT. Its translation is CASSFGTGRMNTEAFF.

The chain carries TRBV9 and TRBJ2-5; the D gene is possibly TRBD1 (6 bases). Germline CDR1 is SGDLS and CDR2 is YYNGEE. Trimming cost V 0 bases and J 2 bases, with 11 bases left between them. There are 15 residues in the CDR3. CDR3 nucleotide sequence: TGTGCCAGCAGCGTAGTGGGGGCTAGTCAAGAGACCCAGTACTTC. Protein: CASSVVGASQETQYF.